These 23 T cell receptor beta chains were all obtained from the same sample, sequenced in a study. TCRdb processed the 5' RACE reads anew with MiXCR; each CDR3 protein has one entry. The sample carries roughly 4,900 distinct CDR3 sequences, about 71% recorded once. The material sequenced was naive CD4+ T cells sorted from blood. Stated subset: naive CD4+ T cells, CD4+CD45RA+CD25-. Receptors originate from a female donor with breast cancer.

The CDR3 DNA reads TGTGCCAGCACGTCCCATGGGAGGCCTGAAAAACTGTTTTTT. Translation: CASTSHGRPEKLFF. V usage is TRBV12-3 or TRBV12-4 and J usage is TRBJ1-4; no firm D call. The CDR3 runs to 14 residues. Between the trimmed V and J ends, which lost 7 bases and 7 bases, there was a span of 16 bases.

Concerning this clonotype itself: The junction departs from the called germline gene at one end, perhaps through a read error. The chain combines TRBV7-2 with TRBJ2-1; D remains unclear. Germline V lookup: CDR1 SGHTA, CDR2 FQGNSA. The CDR3 contains 12 residues. The CDR3 is CASSLAVVEQFF. The DNA for the CDR3 is TGTGCCAGTAGCTTAGCTGTGGTCGAGCAGTTCTTC.

The chain recombines TRBV11-2 with TRBJ2-3; 9 nucleotides match TRBD2. J lost 2 bases, V lost 4 bases, and 4 bases had no gene match. The CDR3 has 15 residues. Germline loops: CDR1 SGHAT, CDR2 FQNNGV. CDR3 sequence: CASSSLAGNTDTQYF. DNA for the CDR3: TGTGCCAGCAGCTCGCTAGCGGGGAACACAGATACGCAGTATTTT.

This clonotype has only one observation. The chain employs TRBV9 and TRBJ2-1; D is unclear. CDR3 size: 15 residues. V lost 3 bases to trimming and J lost 0 bases, with 10 bases between them. Germline V gene lookup returns CDR1 SGDLS and CDR2 YYNGEE. The CDR3 loop reads CASSASSRSYNEQFF. CDR3 sequence (DNA): TGTGCCAGCAGCGCAAGCTCGCGCTCCTACAATGAGCAGTTCTTC.

This clonotype was found a few times. The V gene is TRBV12-3 or TRBV12-4, the J gene TRBJ2-3, with D maybe TRBD1 (6 bases). The CDR3 contains 14 residues. V was clipped by 1 base and J by 3 bases, with 8 bases between them. For the CDR3, the DNA is TGTGCCAGCAGTTTAGAGGGGGTGACAGATACGCAGTATTTT. This translates into CASSLEGVTDTQYF.

V gene TRBV28 combines with J gene TRBJ2-7; TRBD2 matches at 9 bases. The CDR3 is 13 amino acids. Germline CDR1 reads MDHEN; CDR2 reads SYDVKM. J gave up 0 bases and V 8 bases, and 2 bases lay outside the gene matches. The CDR3 is CASGSGSSYEQYF. The DNA for the CDR3 is TGTGCCAGCGGTAGCGGGAGCTCCTACGAGCAGTACTTC. Filled out from reference TRBV28 and TRBJ2-7, the complete variable domain reads DVKVTQSSRYLVKRTGEKVFLECVQDMDHENMFWYRQDPGLGLRLIYFSYDVKMKEKGDIPEGYSVSREKKERFSLILESASTNQTSMYLCASGSGSSYEQYFGPGTRLTVT.

The rearrangement joins TRBV29-1 to TRBJ2-7, with 9 positions matching TRBD2. J lost 0 bases, V lost 4 bases, and 4 bases had no gene match. There are 14 residues in the CDR3. CDR1 is SQVTM, CDR2 ANQGSEA, per germline. This CDR3 reads CSVATSGGSYEQYF. The DNA for the CDR3 is TGCAGCGTTGCGACTAGCGGAGGCTCCTACGAGCAGTACTTC.

The chain recombines TRBV15 with TRBJ1-4; TRBD1 matches 10 bases. The J segment lost 7 bases and the V segment lost 8 bases, leaving 4 bases of the junction unmatched. CDR1 and CDR2 (germline): LNHNV, YYDKDF (reference sequence). The CDR3 has 13 amino acids. The CDR3 DNA sequence: TGTGCCACCGAAAGGGACAGGGGTGAAAAACTGTTTTTT. This gives the protein CATERDRGEKLFF. Combining the CDR3 with reference TRBV15 and TRBJ1-4 gives the whole variable domain DAMVIQNPRYQVTQFGKPVTLSCSQTLNHNVMYWYQQKSSQAPKLLFHYYDKDFNNEADTPDNFQSRRPNTSFCFLDIRSPGLGDTAMYLCATERDRGEKLFFGSGTQLSVL.

The rearrangement uses TRBV20-1 and TRBJ2-1; 8 nucleotides match TRBD2. CDR1 and CDR2 (germline): DFQATT, SNEGSKA (reference sequence). The V segment lost 8 bases and the J segment 2 bases; nucleotides outside the gene matches: 5. CDR3 length equals 13 residues. The CDR3 is CSRAGGPYNEQFF. CDR3 DNA: TGCAGTAGGGCGGGAGGACCCTACAATGAGCAGTTCTTC.

Concerning this clonotype itself: The final CDR3 position lacks the conserved phenylalanine or tryptophan, pointing to a likely read error. This chain joins TRBV6-6 and TRBJ2-7; 7 bases fit TRBD1. Germline V gene sequence: CDR1 MNHNY, CDR2 SVGAGI (reference sequence). CDR3 length: 13 amino acids. CDR3 sequence: CASSIQGIGEQYL. The CDR3 DNA reads TGCGCCAGCAGCATACAGGGGATCGGCGAGCAGTACCTC.

The CDR3 reads CASSQDLRGRSPLHF. CDR3 nucleotide sequence: TGCGCCAGCAGCCAAGACCTCAGGGGTAGGTCACCCCTCCACTTT. The gene calls are TRBV4-1 and TRBJ1-6; a possible D gene is TRBD1 (6 bases). The CDR3 runs to 15 residues. Germline CDR1 and CDR2: MGHRA and YSYEKL. Trimming pared 0 bases from V and 10 bases from J, leaving 13 bases between.

This chain links TRBV6-1 with TRBJ1-4; unclear D gene. Germline V CDR1 and CDR2: MNHNS, SASEGT. V gave up 1 base and J gave up 6 bases, with 6 bases separating them. This CDR3 spans 13 amino acids. The DNA of the CDR3 is TGTGCCAGCAGTGAAGTGGGGTATGAAAAACTGTTTTTT. It codes for CASSEVGYEKLFF.

This clonotype was picked up a small number of times. The chain is built from TRBV5-1 and TRBJ1-1, with 8 bases lining up with TRBD1. V lost 0 bases and J lost 0; bases outside the gene matches: 7. The germline V gene encodes CDR1 SGHRS and CDR2 YFSETQ. This CDR3 is built from 17 residues. Here the CDR3 reads CASSLAGGSRVNTEAFF. The CDR3, as DNA: TGCGCCAGCAGCTTGGCAGGGGGCTCCAGGGTGAACACTGAAGCTTTCTTT.

The rearrangement links TRBV10-3 to TRBJ1-4; D gene unclear. Trimming took off 2 bases at V and 4 bases at J, with 11 bases between the two ends. The length of the CDR3 is 15 residues. Germline loops: CDR1 ENHRY, CDR2 SYGVKD. The CDR3 DNA reads as TGTGCCATCAGTGAGGACTCCAGCAATAATGAAAAACTGTTTTTT. Translating gives CAISEDSSNNEKLFF.

This chain links TRBV4-1 with TRBJ2-2, with D unclear. CDR1 and CDR2 (germline): MGHRA, YSYEKL. The CDR3 extends over 17 amino acids. Trimming removed 0 bases at V and 0 bases at J, with 11 bases between. CDR3: CASSQDWSGANTGELFF. The CDR3 nucleotides read TGCGCCAGCAGCCAAGATTGGAGTGGCGCGAACACCGGGGAGCTGTTTTTT.

The rearrangement links TRBV27 to TRBJ2-2; TRBD2 aligns across 7 bases. Germline CDR1 reads MNHEY; CDR2 reads SMNVEV (reference sequence). The CDR3 contains 15 residues. After removal of 3 bases from V and 6 bases from J, the junction contained 7 bases not matched to a gene. This CDR3 reads CASSFGEGGSGELFF. For the CDR3, the DNA is TGTGCCAGCAGTTTCGGGGAGGGTGGGTCCGGGGAGCTGTTTTTT.

Remarks on this clonotype: An end of the junction does not agree with germline; a read error may underlie this. V usage is TRBV27 and J usage is TRBJ2-1; the match to TRBD2 covers 8 bases. The CDR3 sequence is 16 residues long. CDR1 is MNHEY and CDR2 is SMNVEV in the germline V gene (reference sequence). The CDR3 sequence is CARSKLGRADYNEQFF. In DNA form, the CDR3 reads TGTGCCCGCAGTAAACTCGGGAGGGCCGATTACAATGAGCAGTTCTTC.

V gene TRBV5-5 combines with J gene TRBJ1-2; 7 bases fit TRBD1. The CDR3 contains 16 residues. The V segment lost 6 bases and the J segment 5 bases; nucleotides outside the gene matches: 16. Germline-derived CDR1 and CDR2 are SGHKS and YYEKEE (reference sequence). CDR3 protein: CASTPTVGARGYGYTF. CDR3 bases: TGTGCCAGCACCCCCACGGTTGGAGCCAGGGGGTATGGCTACACCTTC.

The J gene is TRBJ2-1, the V gene TRBV4-1, with 13 bases fitting TRBD2. The CDR3 length is 19 residues. The V gene's germline CDR1 is MGHRA and CDR2 YSYEKL. V was clipped by 5 bases and J by 3 bases; unmatched bases: 13. The CDR3 bases are TGCGCCAGCAGCTACCGCCGACTCTGGACTAGCGGGGGCTACAATGAGCAGTTCTTC. This sequence encodes CASSYRRLWTSGGYNEQFF.

The chain joins TRBV12-3 or TRBV12-4 to TRBJ2-2; D gene unclear. This CDR3 region has 15 residues. The V end was cut by 2 bases, the J end by 7 bases, with 14 bases between. The CDR3 sequence is CASSLNLSGFGELFF. The CDR3 DNA follows: TGTGCCAGCAGTTTAAATTTATCGGGTTTCGGGGAGCTGTTTTTT.

The CDR3 reads CASSVVGSGAHTDTQYF. The CDR3 DNA reads TGTGCCAGCAGCGTAGTTGGTAGCGGGGCGCACACAGATACGCAGTATTTT. The V gene is TRBV9, the J gene TRBJ2-3; 8 bases fit TRBD2. The CDR3 is made up of 17 amino acids. The germline gives CDR1 SGDLS, CDR2 YYNGEE. The V segment lost 0 bases and the J segment 2 bases; nucleotides outside the gene matches: 8. The full variable domain, with the rest looked up from reference TRBV9 and TRBJ2-3, is DSGVTQTPKHLITATGQRVTLRCSPRSGDLSVYWYQQSLDQGLQFLIQYYNGEERAKGNILERFSAQQFPDLHSELNLSSLELGDSALYFCASSVVGSGAHTDTQYFGPGTRLTVL.

The V call is TRBV29-1, the J call TRBJ2-5, with 7 bases lining up with TRBD2. Germline loops: CDR1 SQVTM, CDR2 ANQGSEA. Losses at the gene ends were 4 bases for V and 5 bases for J; bases not matched to a gene: 10. The CDR3 extends over 14 amino acids. This CDR3 reads CSVVLGVGGETQYF. Here the CDR3 DNA reads TGCAGCGTTGTTTTGGGCGTGGGAGGGGAGACCCAGTACTTC.

The V gene is TRBV2, the J gene TRBJ1-5; TRBD1 agrees at 8 bases. Trimming took 6 bases from V and 0 from J; bases not matched to a gene: 16. In germline, CDR1 is SNHLY, CDR2 FYNNEI. CDR3 size: 19 residues. The CDR3 DNA is TGTGCCAGCAGAGCCTTTAGGACAGGGTTGGAGTATAGCAATCAGCCCCAGCATTTT. Its translation is CASRAFRTGLEYSNQPQHF.